The 20 T cell receptor beta chains listed next were all sequenced from one sample in a study of metastatic and nonmetastatic thyroid tumors. TCRdb used MiXCR to call clones anew from the PCR reads. The sample carries approximately 38,000 clones, about 15% recorded once. No patient had received any treatment before thyroid surgery. Source material: tumor tissue. The receptors shown here come from a female donor with papillary thyroid cancer or a benign thyroid nodule (not recorded which). Some clones in this sample may be carry-over from other donors' samples.

The sample holds a few counts of this clone. A read error may explain this, as a much larger clone is one base away. This same CDR3 is encoded by further DNA sequences in the sample. The chain has TRBV12-3 or TRBV12-4 and TRBJ2-3, with D maybe TRBD1 (5 bases). The CDR3 extends over 14 amino acids. The V end lost 7 bases, the J end lost 1 base, and 12 bases lay between the germline ends. The chain's CDR3 is CASTETAGTDTQYF. In nucleotides, the CDR3 is TGTGCCAGCACCGAGACAGCAGGCACAGATACGCAGTATTTT.

This clone was seen more than once but under ten times. This may come from a read error, since a much larger clone is one base off. The V and J genes are TRBV12-3 or TRBV12-4 and TRBJ2-4; D is perhaps TRBD1 (5 bases). V lost 6 bases, J lost 8 bases, and 11 bases lay in between. The CDR3 sequence is 12 residues long. CDR3 in amino acids: CASSPRDDIQYF. DNA of the CDR3: TGTGCCAGCAGCCCCAGGGATGACATTCAGTACTTC.

In its sample, this clone was seen many times. The rearrangement joins TRBV28 to TRBJ1-6; perhaps TRBD1 as D (5 bases). V lost 6 bases and J lost 9, with 18 bases in between. The CDR3 runs 15 residues. The germline CDR1 and CDR2 sequences are MDHEN and SYDVKM. The CDR3 here is CASSSRGASLSPLHF. The CDR3 bases are TGTGCCAGCAGCAGCAGAGGGGCTTCTCTTTCACCCCTCCACTTT.

Notes on this clone: A much larger clonotype is one base distant, so this may be a read error. The chain is built from TRBV4-1 and TRBJ1-5; D is undetermined. The CDR3 covers 16 residues. Germline V gives CDR1 MGHRA, CDR2 YSYEKL. The DNA of the CDR3 is TGCGCCAGCAGCCAAGAATTATCCAATAGCGATCAGCCCCAGCATTTT. Its translation is CASSQELSNSDQPQHF.

V and J are TRBV30 and TRBJ2-7, with TRBD1 matching 9 bases. The CDR3 is 16 residues long. V lost 3 bases and J lost 2; bases outside the gene matches: 11. In germline, CDR1 is GTSNPN, CDR2 SVGIG (reference sequence). CDR3 coding DNA: TGTGCCTGGAGGCGGCCCTGGACAGGGGTTGCCTACGAGCAGTACTTC. This sequence encodes CAWRRPWTGVAYEQYF.

For this clone: Mismatch with germline at one junction end may stem from a read error. Other DNA sequences in this sample translate to the same CDR3. The CDR3 region is CASSSFANYGYTF. DNA for the CDR3: TGTGCCAGCAGCTCTTTCGCCAACTATGGCTACACGTTC. This chain uses TRBV28 with TRBJ1-2; D unresolved. CDR1 is MDHEN and CDR2 is SYDVKM in the germline V gene. The CDR3 runs to 13 residues.

This clone was counted at least ten times. The chain uses TRBV11-2 and TRBJ1-1; TRBD1 might be the D (6 bases). The CDR3 is 14 amino acids. Germline V gives CDR1 SGHAT, CDR2 FQNNGV. V lost 2 bases and J 1 base, leaving 8 bases between the germline ends. CDR3 sequence reads: CASSLWDKNTEAFF. Written as DNA, the CDR3 is TGTGCCAGCAGCTTATGGGACAAGAACACTGAAGCTTTCTTT.

The V and J genes are TRBV7-9 and TRBJ2-1; D uncertain. Germline-derived CDR1 and CDR2 are SEHNR and FQNEAQ (reference sequence). The germline V and J ends were trimmed by 3 bases and 4 bases, with 7 bases remaining between them. This CDR3 has 13 residues. DNA for the CDR3: TGTGCCAGCAGCTTGGGAAGGTACAATGAGCAGTTCTTC. Its translation is CASSLGRYNEQFF.

The CDR3 here is CASSREGFDSLETQYF. CDR3 DNA sequence: TGCGCCAGCAGCCGAGAAGGATTTGACTCCCTAGAGACCCAGTACTTC. The V call is TRBV4-3, the J call TRBJ2-5; D gene uncertain. V dropped 4 bases and J dropped 4 bases, with 19 bases sitting between them. CDR3 length: 16 amino acids. Germline-derived CDR1 and CDR2 are LGHNA and YSLEER.

This clone has ten or more counts. The rearrangement links TRBV11-1 to TRBJ1-4; the D is unclear. The CDR3 is 20 amino acids. Germline V lookup: CDR1 SGHAT, CDR2 FQDESV (reference sequence). V shed 1 base and J shed 0 bases, with 21 bases lying between them. The CDR3 sequence is CASSLGLYVSQQATNEKLFF. In DNA form, the CDR3 reads TGTGCCAGCAGCTTAGGGTTATATGTATCCCAGCAGGCAACTAATGAAAAACTGTTTTTT.

About this clone itself: At one end, the junction sequence differs from germline, possibly due to a read error. The rearrangement links TRBV15 to TRBJ2-2, with D possibly being TRBD2 (5 bases). The V gene's germline CDR1 is LNHNV and CDR2 YYDKDF (reference sequence). The length of the CDR3 is 16 residues. The CDR3 is CATSRDFFGINGELFF. The CDR3 DNA is TGCGCCACCAGCAGAGATTTTTTCGGGATCAACGGGGAGCTGTTTTTT.

This clone has ten or more counts. The chain couples TRBV11-2 to TRBJ2-1; D remains ambiguous. Germline assignment: CDR1 SGHAT and CDR2 FQNNGV. V lost 5 bases to trimming and J lost 4 bases, with 3 bases between them. The CDR3 extends over 11 amino acids. The CDR3 bases are TGTGCCAGCAGCCGATACAATGAGCAGTTCTTC. Translated, it gives CASSRYNEQFF.

This clone has a count of ten or more. V gene TRBV5-8 combines with J gene TRBJ1-4; D unclear. This CDR3 contains 15 residues. Germline CDR1 SGHTS, CDR2 YDEGEE. The V end was cut by 0 bases, the J end by 6 bases, with 12 bases between. CDR3 in DNA: TGTGCCAGCAGCTTGGATTGGGTTTTAGATGAAAAACTGTTTTTT. Its translation is CASSLDWVLDEKLFF.

This clone was picked up a small number of times. A read error may explain this, as a much larger clone is one base away. At the DNA level, this CDR3 is encoded by other sequences in the same sample as well. The CDR3 spells CASRLAGELFF. CDR3 nucleotides: TGTGCCAGCAGGCTGGCCGGAGAGCTGTTTTTT. V usage is TRBV11-2 and J usage is TRBJ2-2; D ambiguous. The CDR3 has 11 residues. Germline values: CDR1 SGHAT, CDR2 FQNNGV.

The chain carries TRBV4-1 and TRBJ2-5; D gene uncertain. V was pared by 0 bases and J by 4 bases, with 12 bases between. CDR1 and CDR2 from the germline V gene are MGHRA and YSYEKL. The CDR3 consists of 15 residues. CDR3 amino acids: CASSQDVEVRETQYF. DNA for the CDR3: TGCGCCAGCAGCCAAGATGTGGAAGTAAGAGAGACCCAGTACTTC.

This clone was seen many times. This chain joins TRBV5-6 and TRBJ2-7; a possible D gene is TRBD1 (6 bases). Germline V gives CDR1 SGHDT, CDR2 YYEEEE. V lost 4 bases and J 2 bases, leaving 16 bases between the germline ends. This CDR3 comprises 15 residues. The CDR3 here is CASSPRTVIAYEQYF. The CDR3 DNA sequence: TGTGCCAGCAGCCCACGGACAGTCATAGCCTACGAGCAGTACTTC.

This clone was recorded a few times. A clone one base away is much larger, so this may be a read error. The sample holds other DNA sequences that translate to the same CDR3. The V gene is TRBV27, the J gene TRBJ1-1; the match to TRBD1 covers 9 bases. The CDR3 consists of 16 residues. Looked up from germline, CDR1 is MNHEY and CDR2 is SMNVEV (reference sequence). Here the CDR3 DNA reads TGCGCCAGCAGTCCCTCATCACAGGGGGCAGGGGCTGAAGCTTTCTTT. This codes for CASSPSSQGAGAEAFF.

This clone came up many times. V gene TRBV12-5 combines with J gene TRBJ1-5; D remains unclear. Trimming shortened V by 7 bases and J by 2 bases, and 9 bases separated the two germline ends. The length of the CDR3 is 13 residues. Germline CDR1 is LGHNT and CDR2 is FRNRAP. CDR3 coding DNA: TGTGCTAGTGTCGGTGGGGGCAATCAGCCCCAGCATTTT. Translated: CASVGGGNQPQHF.

This clone was observed at least ten times. The chain is built from TRBV28 and TRBJ2-5; 8 bases align to TRBD2. The CDR3 spans 15 residues. V lost 7 bases, J lost 5 bases, and 12 bases stayed unmatched. Looked up from germline, CDR1 is MDHEN and CDR2 is SYDVKM. Here the CDR3 reads CASTIRAGGEETQYF. The CDR3 nucleotides read TGTGCCAGCACCATTAGGGCGGGAGGAGAGGAGACCCAGTACTTC.

With regard to this clone: This may be a read error: a much more frequent sequence differs by one nucleotide. The genes are TRBV20-1 and TRBJ2-7; a possible D gene is TRBD2 (5 bases). CDR3 length: 12 amino acids. V shed 6 bases and J shed 6 bases, with 15 bases lying between them. Germline assignment: CDR1 DFQATT and CDR2 SNEGSKA (reference sequence). The CDR3 loop is CSARARLAEQYF. DNA for the CDR3: TGCAGTGCGAGGGCTAGGCTGGCCGAGCAGTACTTC.